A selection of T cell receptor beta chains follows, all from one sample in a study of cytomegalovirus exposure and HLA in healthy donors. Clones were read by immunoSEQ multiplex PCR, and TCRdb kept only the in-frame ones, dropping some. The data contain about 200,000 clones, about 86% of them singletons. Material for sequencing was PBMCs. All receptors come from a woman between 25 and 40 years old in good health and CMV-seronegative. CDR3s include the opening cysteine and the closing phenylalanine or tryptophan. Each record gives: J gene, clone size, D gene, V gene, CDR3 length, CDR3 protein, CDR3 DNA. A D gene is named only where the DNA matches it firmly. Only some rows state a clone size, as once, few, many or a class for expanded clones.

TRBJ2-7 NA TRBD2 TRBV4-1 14 CASSQWTSEYEQYF TGCGCCAGCAGCCAGTGGACTAGCGAGTACGAGCAGTACTTC
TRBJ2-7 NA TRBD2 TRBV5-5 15 CASSFRASGGPEQYF TGTGCCAGCAGCTTCCGGGCTAGCGGGGGCCCCGAGCAGTACTTC
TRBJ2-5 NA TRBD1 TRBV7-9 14 CASSSPGQQETQYF TGTGCCAGCAGCTCCCCGGGACAGCAAGAGACCCAGTACTTC
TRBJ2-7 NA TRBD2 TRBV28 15 CASIRGTSGAYEQYF TGTGCCAGCATCCGAGGCACTAGCGGAGCCTACGAGCAGTACTTC
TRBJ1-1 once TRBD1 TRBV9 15 CASSVQTGARPEAFF TGTGCCAGCAGCGTTCAAACAGGGGCTCGTCCTGAAGCTTTCTTT
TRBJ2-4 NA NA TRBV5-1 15 CASSETPGALDIQYF TGCGCCAGCAGCGAGACTCCAGGGGCTTTGGACATTCAGTACTTC
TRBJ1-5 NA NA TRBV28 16 CASTETWGRDNQPQHF TGTGCCAGCACCGAAACATGGGGGAGGGATAATCAGCCCCAGCATTTT
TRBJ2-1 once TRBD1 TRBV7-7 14 CASSPRQGFAEQFF TGTGCTAGCAGCCCGAGACAGGGGTTTGCTGAGCAGTTCTTC
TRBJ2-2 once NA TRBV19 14 CASTQGLLTGELFF TGTGCCAGCACCCAGGGGCTGCTCACCGGGGAGCTGTTTTTT
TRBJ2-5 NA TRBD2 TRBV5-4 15 CASSPGGTTQETQYF TGTGCCAGCAGCCCGGGGGGGACAACCCAAGAGACCCAGTACTTC
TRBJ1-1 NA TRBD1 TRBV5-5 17 CASTPRLGQPGYTEAFF TGTGCCAGCACCCCCCGGTTGGGACAGCCCGGGTACACTGAAGCTTTCTTT
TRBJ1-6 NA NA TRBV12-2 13 CAERGGSSSPLHF TGTGCAGAGAGGGGGGGGAGCTCTTCACCCCTCCACTTT
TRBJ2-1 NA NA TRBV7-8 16 CASSLAYMSTYNEQFF TGTGCCAGCAGCTTAGCGTATATGTCTACCTACAATGAGCAGTTCTTC
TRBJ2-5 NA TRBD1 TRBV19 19 CASSSLKGQGTPYQETQYF TGTGCCAGTAGTTCATTGAAGGGACAGGGGACACCGTACCAAGAGACCCAGTACTTC
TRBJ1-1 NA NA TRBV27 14 CASSSRTGGTEAFF TGTGCCAGCAGTTCCCGGACCGGGGGAACTGAAGCTTTCTTT
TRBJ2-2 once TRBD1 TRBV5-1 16 CASSPGQSSITGELFF TGCGCCAGCAGCCCGGGACAGAGCTCTATCACCGGGGAGCTGTTTTTT
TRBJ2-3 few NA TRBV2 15 CASSEEQGSTDTQYF TGTGCCAGCAGTGAAGAACAGGGAAGCACAGATACGCAGTATTTT
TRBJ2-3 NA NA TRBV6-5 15 CASRLMASSTDTQYF TGTGCCAGCCGACTTATGGCCTCTAGCACAGATACGCAGTATTTT
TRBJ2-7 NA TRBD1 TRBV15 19 CATSRGGPGQGFQVGEQYF TGTGCCACCAGCAGAGGGGGGCCGGGACAGGGCTTTCAAGTTGGCGAGCAGTACTTC
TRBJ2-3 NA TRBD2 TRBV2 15 CASRPLAGVTDTQYF TGTGCCAGCAGGCCACTAGCGGGGGTCACAGATACGCAGTATTTT
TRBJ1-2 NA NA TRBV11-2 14 CASSPRWANYGYTF TGTGCCAGCAGCCCCCGCTGGGCCAACTATGGCTACACCTTC
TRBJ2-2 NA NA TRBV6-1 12 CASSDVTGELFF TGTGCCAGCAGTGACGTCACCGGGGAGCTGTTTTTT
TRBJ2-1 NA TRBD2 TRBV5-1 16 CASSSAGGPGTNEQFF TGCGCCAGCAGCTCCGCGGGAGGGCCGGGTACCAATGAGCAGTTCTTC
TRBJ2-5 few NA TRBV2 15 CASSARDWGGETQYF TGTGCCAGCAGTGCCCGGGATTGGGGAGGAGAGACCCAGTACTTC
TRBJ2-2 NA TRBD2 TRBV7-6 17 CASSLTLAGGGAGELFF TGTGCCAGCAGCTTAACCCTAGCGGGAGGGGGTGCCGGGGAGCTGTTTTTT
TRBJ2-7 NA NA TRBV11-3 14 CASSLSSGNYEQYF TGTGCCAGCAGCTTATCGTCGGGGAACTACGAGCAGTACTTC
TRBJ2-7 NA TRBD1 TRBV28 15 CASRTAGTGSYEQYF TGTGCCAGCAGGACCGCCGGGACAGGGTCCTACGAGCAGTACTTC
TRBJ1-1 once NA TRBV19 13 CASSIDLRREAFF TGTGCCAGTAGTATAGATCTGCGCCGCGAGGCTTTCTTT
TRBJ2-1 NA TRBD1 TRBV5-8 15 CASSLKGQGVYEQFF TGTGCCAGCAGTTTAAAAGGACAGGGGGTCTATGAGCAGTTCTTC
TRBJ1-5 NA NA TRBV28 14 CASTWGGGGQPQHF TGTGCCAGCACTTGGGGGGGTGGGGGGCAGCCCCAGCATTTT
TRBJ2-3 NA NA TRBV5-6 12 CASSLAVDTQYF TGTGCCAGCAGCTTGGCCGTAGATACGCAGTATTTT
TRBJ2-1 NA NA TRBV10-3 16 CAISARGARTYNEQFF TGTGCCATCAGTGCCCGGGGGGCGAGGACCTACAATGAGCAGTTCTTC
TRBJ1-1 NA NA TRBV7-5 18 CARSFPLVRQGPNTEAFF TGTGCCAGAAGCTTCCCCCTAGTTCGACAGGGGCCGAACACTGAAGCTTTCTTT
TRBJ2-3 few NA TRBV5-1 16 CASSLDGAGSTDTQYF TGCGCCAGCAGCTTGGATGGCGCGGGGAGCACAGATACGCAGTATTTT
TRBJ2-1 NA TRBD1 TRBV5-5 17 CASSFRSGTGIYNEQFF TGTGCCAGCAGCTTCAGGAGTGGGACAGGGATCTACAATGAGCAGTTCTTC